A selection of T cell receptor beta chains follows, all from one sample in a study of blood T cell repertoires in COVID-19. Repertoires were generated with immunoSEQ multiplex PCR, while TCRdb's copy carries only in-frame clones and drops some. Of about 180,000 clones in the sample, 80% to 90% were seen once. The sequencing sample was made of peripheral blood. Every receptor here comes from a man in his 70s with active or convalescent COVID-19. Each CDR3 is given without its conserved first and last residue.

J: TRBJ2-3
V: TRBV2
CDR3: ASSHGTSLDTQY

J: TRBJ1-5
V: TRBV7-2
CDR3: ASSPRGGVGNQPQH

J: TRBJ1-1
V: TRBV6-1
CDR3: ASSTPGNTEAF

J: TRBJ2-7
V: TRBV6-2/TRBV6-3
CDR3: ASSFLIPGLDEQY

J: TRBJ2-7
V: TRBV13
CDR3: ASSSRVSSSYEQY

J: TRBJ1-6
V: TRBV15
CDR3: ATSTQRSSYNSPLH

J: TRBJ1-2
V: TRBV5-4
CDR3: ASSLVGRDSGYT

J: TRBJ2-1
V: TRBV7-6
CDR3: ASSLGRNNEQF

J: TRBJ2-2
V: TRBV29-1
CDR3: SVPRSNTGELF

J: TRBJ2-3
V: TRBV10-3
CDR3: AISLQGADTDTQY

J: TRBJ1-6
V: TRBV9
CDR3: ASSVDGTTNSPLH

J: TRBJ2-7
V: TRBV10-2
CDR3: ASLPSGTYEQY

J: TRBJ2-7
V: TRBV19
CDR3: ASSINRLGSYEQY

J: TRBJ2-3
V: TRBV15
CDR3: ATRTSGLLRDTQY

J: TRBJ1-3
V: TRBV5-1
CDR3: ASRQQGSGNTIY

J: TRBJ1-2
V: TRBV15
CDR3: ATSRDRQPKGGYT

J: TRBJ2-1
V: TRBV7-9
CDR3: ASSLDRGTYNEQF

J: TRBJ1-4
V: TRBV6-5
CDR3: ASSYSSTGWYEKLF

J: TRBJ1-1
V: TRBV7-2
CDR3: ASSLAQGGAATEAF

J: TRBJ2-2
V: TRBV4-3
CDR3: ASRRAGGPHTGELF

J: TRBJ1-1
V: TRBV5-4
CDR3: ASTFGQGNTEAF

J: TRBJ1-1
V: TRBV5-1
CDR3: ASSLDRGNTEAF

J: TRBJ2-2
V: TRBV10-1
CDR3: ASSLRQGNTGELF

J: TRBJ2-3
V: TRBV9
CDR3: ASSVAVAGTPFRTDTQY

J: TRBJ2-5
V: TRBV5-5
CDR3: ASTPGGSWSETQY

J: TRBJ1-6
V: TRBV5-4
CDR3: ASSVGAGAVNSPLH

J: TRBJ2-7
V: TRBV7-9
CDR3: ASSHSLAGESYEQY

J: TRBJ2-7
V: TRBV7-9
CDR3: ASSLQGWYEQY

J: TRBJ1-2
V: TRBV5-5
CDR3: ASSLRTADGYT